This paragraph reports one T cell receptor (beta chain). These data are taken from a study of control samples from healthy donors and cancer patients. Germline CDR1 SQVTM, CDR2 ANQGSEA. V shed 7 bases and J shed 4 bases, with 13 bases lying between them. The CDR3 spans 12 residues. Assay used: immunoSEQ multiplex PCR; TCRdb lists only in-frame clones, some missing. The sample gives 60,000 to 75,000 clones, roughly nine tenths of which show up once; less than 6% is in the top ten. Sequences were obtained from PBMCs. J is TRBJ1-1 and V is TRBV29-1; D unresolved. The origin of this receptor is a man aged 60 to 75 with colorectal cancer. CDR3 bases: TGCAGCGGTTGGGAGGGTGGCACTGAAGCTTTCTTT. Its translation: CSGWEGGTEAFF.